This passage covers 5 T cell receptor beta chains from one sample sequenced in a study of OX40 agonist ivuxolimab in advanced cancers. Libraries were prepared by immunoSEQ multiplex PCR; TCRdb keeps only in-frame clonotypes and omits some of them. The data show about 27,000 clones, with 81% seen just once and about a third held by the top ten. The specimen comprised CD4+ or CD8+ T cells sorted from blood, sampled in a trial of the OX40 agonist ivuxolimab. Every receptor here comes from an adult with an advanced solid tumor such as melanoma, head and neck, liver or kidney cancer.

For the CDR3, the DNA is TGCAGCGTTGATGGCGGGATTTCGGGTACGCAGTATTTT. Amino acid sequence: CSVDGGISGTQYF. This sequence joins TRBV29-1 and TRBJ2-3, with D possibly being TRBD2 (6 bases). CDR1 and CDR2 from the germline V gene are SQVTM and ANQGSEA. This CDR3 comprises 13 residues. V was cut by 3 bases and J by 8 bases, with 15 bases left in between.

V is TRBV6-5 and J is TRBJ2-3, with unresolved D. The CDR3 consists of 14 residues. Germline V CDR1 and CDR2: MNHEY, SVGAGI. The germline V and J ends were trimmed by 7 bases and 4 bases, with 15 bases remaining between them. The CDR3 DNA reads TGTGCCAGCAAGGTTACCTTAAGCGCAGATACGCAGTATTTT. Encoded protein: CASKVTLSADTQYF.

The chain employs TRBV4-1 and TRBJ2-7; no clear D gene. The CDR3 loop spans 13 amino acids. The V end lost 0 bases, the J end lost 3 bases, and 6 bases lay between the germline ends. From germline, CDR1 is MGHRA and CDR2 YSYEKL. The CDR3 is CASSQDNGYEQYF. Written as DNA, the CDR3 is TGCGCCAGCAGCCAAGATAATGGCTACGAGCAGTACTTC.

This sequence joins TRBV29-1 and TRBJ2-1; 8 nucleotides line up with TRBD2. With 4 bases clipped from V and 3 bases from J, the junction kept 2 bases outside the gene matches. The CDR3 is 13 amino acids. Germline CDR1 SQVTM, CDR2 ANQGSEA. For the CDR3, the DNA is TGCAGCGTTGGTAGCGGGAACTACAATGAGCAGTTCTTC. Protein sequence: CSVGSGNYNEQFF.

The chain recombines TRBV2 with TRBJ1-6, with a tentative D call TRBD1 (6 bases). This CDR3 is built from 15 residues. Per germline, CDR1 SNHLY and CDR2 FYNNEI. V was shortened by 1 base and J by 5 bases, with 9 bases between the two germline ends. CDR3 nucleotides: TGTGCCAGCAGTGAAGGGGAGGGGGATAATTCACCCCTCCACTTT. It encodes CASSEGEGDNSPLHF.